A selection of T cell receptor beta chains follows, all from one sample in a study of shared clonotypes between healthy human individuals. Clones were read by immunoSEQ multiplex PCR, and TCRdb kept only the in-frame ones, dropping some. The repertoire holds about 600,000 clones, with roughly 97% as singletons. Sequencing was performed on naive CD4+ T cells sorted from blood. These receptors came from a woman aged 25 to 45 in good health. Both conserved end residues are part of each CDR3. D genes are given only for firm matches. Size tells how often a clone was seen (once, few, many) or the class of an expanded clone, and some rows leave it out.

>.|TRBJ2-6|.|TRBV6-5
CASSYSRSGANVLTF
TGTGCCAGCAGTTACTCCCGGTCTGGGGCCAACGTCCTGACTTTC
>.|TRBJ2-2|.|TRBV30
CAWSVNRAGELFF
TGTGCCTGGAGCGTTAACAGGGCCGGGGAGCTGTTTTTT
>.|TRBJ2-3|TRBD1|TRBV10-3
CAISEAGTGTDTQYF
TGTGCCATCAGTGAGGCGGGGACAGGGACAGATACGCAGTATTTT
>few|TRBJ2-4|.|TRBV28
CASRLQGERAKNIQYF
TGTGCCAGCAGGCTCCAGGGAGAAAGGGCCAAAAACATTCAGTACTTC
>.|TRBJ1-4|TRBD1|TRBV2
CASSAYRGRDEKLFF
TGTGCCAGCAGTGCCTACAGGGGGCGCGATGAAAAACTGTTTTTT
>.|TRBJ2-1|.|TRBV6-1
CASSEDQGEQFF
TGTGCCAGCAGTGAGGACCAGGGTGAGCAGTTCTTC
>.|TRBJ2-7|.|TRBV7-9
CASSGPMIPGAYEQYF
TGTGCCAGCAGCGGACCCATGATTCCGGGCGCCTACGAGCAGTACTTC
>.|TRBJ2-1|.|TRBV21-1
CASSRLAGLNEQFF
TGTGCCAGCAGCAGACTAGCGGGACTAAATGAGCAGTTCTTC
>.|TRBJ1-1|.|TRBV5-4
CASSLAKNTEAFF
TGTGCCAGCAGCTTGGCCAAGAACACTGAAGCTTTCTTT
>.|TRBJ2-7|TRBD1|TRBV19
CASSRTGSSYEQYF
TGTGCCAGTAGTAGGACAGGGAGCTCCTACGAGCAGTACTTC